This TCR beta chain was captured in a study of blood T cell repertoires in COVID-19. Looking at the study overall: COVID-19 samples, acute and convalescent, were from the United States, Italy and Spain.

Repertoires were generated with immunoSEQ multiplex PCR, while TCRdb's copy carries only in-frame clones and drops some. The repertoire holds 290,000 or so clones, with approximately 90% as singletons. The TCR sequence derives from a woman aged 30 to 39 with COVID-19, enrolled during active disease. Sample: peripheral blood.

This CDR3 is CASSLARGLSYEQYF. The DNA of the CDR3 is TGTGCCAGCAGCTTAGCAAGGGGATTATCCTACGAGCAGTACTTC. The genes are TRBV7-9 and TRBJ2-7; a weak D match, TRBD1 (5 bases). V gave up 0 bases and J gave up 1 base, with 10 bases separating them. The CDR3 sequence is 15 residues long. Germline V lookup: CDR1 SEHNR, CDR2 FQNEAQ (reference sequence). The entire variable domain, with the rest obtained from reference TRBV7-9 and TRBJ2-7, is as follows: DTGVSQNPRHKITKRGQNVTFRCDPISEHNRLYWYRQTLGQGPEFLTYFQNEAQLEKSRLLSDRFSAERPKGSFSTLEIQRTEQGDSAMYLCASSLARGLSYEQYFGPGTRLTVT.